The source of this T cell receptor (beta chain) is a study of blood T cell repertoires in COVID-19. Study context: Acute and convalescent COVID-19 specimens originated in the United States, Italy and Spain. The cDNA or gDNA used as material had been derived from T cells, B-cell-depleted T cells, or PBMCs.

V was trimmed by 1 base and J by 5 bases, leaving 12 bases between them. This CDR3 spans 14 amino acids. CDR1 and CDR2 (germline): SGHRS, YFSETQ. In the authors' workflow: Amplified reference gene primers provided the basis for estimating nucleated cell counts. Produced via immunoSEQ multiplex PCR; TCRdb's table is partial and in-frame only. V and J calls and clone size are those listed in that table; D and trimming were worked out from the DNA. Of about 68,000 clones listed, approximately 85% are singletons. This TCR derives from a man between 45 and 60 years old with acute or convalescent COVID-19. The specimen sequenced was peripheral blood. The chain combines TRBV5-1 with TRBJ1-1; possible D gene TRBD1, 5 bases. In DNA form, the CDR3 reads TGCGCCAGCAGCTTGTCAATATCAGGGACTGAAGCTTTCTTT. Amino acid sequence: CASSLSISGTEAFF.